The entry below describes one T cell receptor (beta chain). Its antigen is undetermined. The CDR3 is 12 residues long. Trimming took 3 bases from V and 7 from J, leaving 10 bases between them. Germline V gene lookup returns CDR1 KGHSH and CDR2 LQKENI. This specimen comes from a study of early T cells in non-severe SARS-CoV-2 infection. Study-level information: Sequencing used unsorted whole-blood bulk RNA, so chains lack pairing.

Study-wide points: Private and CD4 specificities were missed by VDJdb matching, skewed to anti-spike CD8.

Individual cDNA molecules received unique molecular identifiers. From the 5' RACE reads, TCRdb called clonotypes with MiXCR, one entry per CDR3 protein. This table has about 66,000 distinct CDR3 sequences, roughly an eighth appearing once. The sequence derives from an adult who was a healthcare worker with PCR-confirmed SARS-CoV-2 infection or an uninfected control (not recorded which). Sample: whole blood. This chain connects TRBV18 to TRBJ2-7, with D perhaps matching TRBD1 (6 bases). CDR3 amino acids: CASSPTGIEQYF. The CDR3 DNA follows: TGTGCCAGCTCACCTACAGGGATTGAGCAGTACTTC.